The clone carrying this T cell receptor (beta chain) was picked up many times. An end of the junction does not agree with germline; a read error may underlie this. This sample stems from a study of human T cells and chemical hapten exposure. The time point is: patch test 3, about 24 weeks after DPC sensitization. As for treatment: therapeutic diphenylcyclopropenone sensitization with weekly scalp DPC. TCRdb independently ran MiXCR on the RACE reads; one entry per CDR3 protein. The sample lists 85,000 to 100,000 distinct CDR3 sequences, 25% to 35% occurring once. Looked up from germline, CDR1 is SQVTM and CDR2 is ANQGSEA. The CDR3 is 12 residues long.

The J gene is TRBJ2-3, the V gene TRBV29-1; D ambiguous. The TCR was taken from a man between 40 and 49 years old with alopecia areata. Some clones in this sample may be carry-over from other donors' samples. Sequencing used whole blood, obtained in connection with sensitization to the hapten diphenylcyclopropenone (DPC). The CDR3 nucleotides read TGCAGCGGTGAAGAGGGCACAGATACGCAGTATTTT. Translated: CSGEEGTDTQYF.